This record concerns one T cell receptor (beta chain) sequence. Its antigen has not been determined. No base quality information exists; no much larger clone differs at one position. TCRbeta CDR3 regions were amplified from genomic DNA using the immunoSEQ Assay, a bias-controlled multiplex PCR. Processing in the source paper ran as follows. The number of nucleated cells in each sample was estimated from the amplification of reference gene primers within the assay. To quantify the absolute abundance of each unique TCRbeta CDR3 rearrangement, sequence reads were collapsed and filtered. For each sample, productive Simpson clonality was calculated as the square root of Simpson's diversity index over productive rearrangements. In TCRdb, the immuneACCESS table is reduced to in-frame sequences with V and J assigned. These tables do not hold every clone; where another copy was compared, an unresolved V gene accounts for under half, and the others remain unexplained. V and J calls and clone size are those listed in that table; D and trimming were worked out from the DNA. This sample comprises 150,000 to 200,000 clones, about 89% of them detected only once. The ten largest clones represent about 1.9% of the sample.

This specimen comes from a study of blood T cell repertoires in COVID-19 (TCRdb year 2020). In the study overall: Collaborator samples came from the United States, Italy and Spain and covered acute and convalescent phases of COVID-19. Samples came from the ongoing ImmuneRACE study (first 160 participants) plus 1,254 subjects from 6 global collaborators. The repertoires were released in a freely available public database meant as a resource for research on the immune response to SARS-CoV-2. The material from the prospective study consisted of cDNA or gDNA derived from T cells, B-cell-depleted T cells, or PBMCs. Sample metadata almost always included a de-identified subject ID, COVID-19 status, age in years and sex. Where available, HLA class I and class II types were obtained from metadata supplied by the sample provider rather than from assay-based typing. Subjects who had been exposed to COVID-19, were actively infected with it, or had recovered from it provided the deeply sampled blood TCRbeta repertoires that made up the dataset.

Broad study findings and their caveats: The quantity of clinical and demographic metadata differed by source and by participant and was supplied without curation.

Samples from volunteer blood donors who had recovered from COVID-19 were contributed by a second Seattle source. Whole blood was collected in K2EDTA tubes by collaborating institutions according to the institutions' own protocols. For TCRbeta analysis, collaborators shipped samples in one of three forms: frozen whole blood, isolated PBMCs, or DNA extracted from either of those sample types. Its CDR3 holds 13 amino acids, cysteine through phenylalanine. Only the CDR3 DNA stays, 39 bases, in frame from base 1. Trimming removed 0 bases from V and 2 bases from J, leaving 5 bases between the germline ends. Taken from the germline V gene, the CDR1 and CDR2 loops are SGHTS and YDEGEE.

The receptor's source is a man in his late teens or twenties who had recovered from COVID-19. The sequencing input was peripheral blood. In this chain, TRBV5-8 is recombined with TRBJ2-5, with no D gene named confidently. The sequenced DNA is TGTGCCAGCAGCTTGGCACAGCAAGAGACCCAGTACTTC. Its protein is CASSLAQQETQYF.